The 8 T cell receptor beta chains below were found in one sample sequenced in a study of blood T cell repertoires in COVID-19. Profiled with immunoSEQ multiplex PCR; TCRdb holds only in-frame clones, not every one. The profile shows 90,000 to 120,000 clones, just over 90% of them singletons. The sequencing input was peripheral blood. The source of these receptors is a woman aged 30 to 39 with acute or convalescent COVID-19.

The chain carries TRBV3-1 (or the pseudogene TRBV3-2) and TRBJ2-3, with 8 bases aligning to TRBD2. With V trimmed by 3 bases and J by 2 bases, 10 bases remained unmatched. The CDR3 is made up of 17 amino acids. Germline CDR1 LGHDT, CDR2 YNNKEL (reference sequence). CDR3 residues: CASSQFSRGGNTDTQYF. DNA of the CDR3: TGTGCCAGCAGCCAGTTCTCTCGGGGGGGGAACACAGATACGCAGTATTTT.

The chain carries TRBV7-9 and TRBJ1-3; TRBD1 matches at 10 bases. Looked up from germline, CDR1 is SEHNR and CDR2 is FQNEAQ (reference sequence). This CDR3 contains 15 residues. J was trimmed by 8 bases and V by 1 base; bases with no gene match: 5. The CDR3 region has the DNA TGTGCCAGCAGCTTAGGAGGAGGGACAGGGGACACCATATATTTT. This encodes CASSLGGGTGDTIYF. The whole variable domain, filled in from reference TRBV7-9 and TRBJ1-3, reads DTGVSQNPRHKITKRGQNVTFRCDPISEHNRLYWYRQTLGQGPEFLTYFQNEAQLEKSRLLSDRFSAERPKGSFSTLEIQRTEQGDSAMYLCASSLGGGTGDTIYFGEGSWLTVV.

The count of this clone is one. V and J are TRBV10-1 and TRBJ1-2; 7 bases align to TRBD1. Germline-derived CDR1 and CDR2 are WNHNN and SYGVQD (reference sequence). Losses at the gene ends were 2 bases for V and 8 bases for J; bases not matched to a gene: 5. The CDR3 is 13 residues long. The CDR3 protein is CASSEGPGGGYTF. The CDR3 DNA follows: TGCGCCAGCAGTGAGGGCCCAGGGGGAGGCTACACCTTC.

V usage is TRBV2 and J usage is TRBJ1-5; D is ambiguous. The germline V gene encodes CDR1 SNHLY and CDR2 FYNNEI. The CDR3 is made up of 13 amino acids. Between the trimmed V and J ends, which lost 6 bases and 0 bases, there was a span of 6 bases. Here the CDR3 DNA reads TGTGCCAGCAGCACTTATAGCAATCAGCCCCAGCATTTT. Amino acid sequence: CASSTYSNQPQHF.

This clone was observed a handful of times. This chain joins TRBV19 and TRBJ2-7, with TRBD2 matching 13 bases. Trimming cost V 7 bases and J 5 bases; bases outside gene matches: 8. The germline CDR1 and CDR2 sequences are LNHDA and SQIVND (reference sequence). CDR3 length: 15 residues. CDR3 coding DNA: TGTGCCAGTAAGGCACTAGCGGGAGGGATGGACGAGCAGTACTTC. It yields the protein CASKALAGGMDEQYF.

V gene TRBV11-2 combines with J gene TRBJ2-3; no firm D call. Trimming removed 1 base from V and 6 bases from J, with 8 bases in between. In germline, CDR1 is SGHAT, CDR2 FQNNGV. The CDR3 consists of 13 residues. Here the CDR3 reads CASSLGYGDTQYF. The CDR3 nucleotides read TGTGCCAGCAGCTTAGGGTACGGGGATACGCAGTATTTT.

V gene TRBV4-1 combines with J gene TRBJ1-4; 10 bases match TRBD1. The V gene end was trimmed by 0 bases and the J gene end by 7 bases; junction bases not matched to a gene: 5. The CDR3 is 16 amino acids. CDR1 MGHRA and CDR2 YSYEKL come from the germline V gene. The CDR3 DNA follows: TGCGCCAGCAGCCAAGATCGACAGGGGGCTCGTGAAAAACTGTTTTTT. It translates to CASSQDRQGAREKLFF.

The chain recombines TRBV4-1 with TRBJ1-1, with D hard to call. CDR1 and CDR2 (germline): MGHRA, YSYEKL. The V gene lost 1 base and the J gene lost 0 bases, with 6 bases spanning the gap. The CDR3 runs to 14 residues. The CDR3 bases are TGCGCCAGCAGCCAAGGAAACATGAACACTGAAGCTTTCTTT. Its translation: CASSQGNMNTEAFF.